One T cell receptor (beta chain) is described in this entry. Its antigen is unidentified. This record belongs to a study of OX40 agonist ivuxolimab in advanced cancers. Whole-study results and caveats: Clonal expansion from baseline to week 6 occurred in both CD4+ and CD8+ T cells. More expanded clones were seen, on average, in CD8+ T cells than in CD4+.

The method was immunoSEQ multiplex PCR; TCRdb's version includes in-frame clones alone and lacks a portion of them. Of about 79,000 clones listed, approximately 94% are singletons. This sequence originates from an adult with an advanced solid tumor such as melanoma, head and neck, liver or kidney cancer. Sequences were derived from CD4+ or CD8+ T cells sorted from blood, sampled in a trial of the OX40 agonist ivuxolimab.

This CDR3 reads CASSSPIDGGLQETQYF. CDR3 coding DNA: TGTGCCAGCAGCTCCCCTATCGACGGGGGACTCCAAGAGACCCAGTACTTC. The V call is TRBV14, the J call TRBJ2-5; a weak D match, TRBD2 (6 bases). This CDR3 is built from 17 residues. V dropped 5 bases and J dropped 1 base, with 20 bases sitting between them. Germline assignment: CDR1 SGHDN and CDR2 FVKESK.